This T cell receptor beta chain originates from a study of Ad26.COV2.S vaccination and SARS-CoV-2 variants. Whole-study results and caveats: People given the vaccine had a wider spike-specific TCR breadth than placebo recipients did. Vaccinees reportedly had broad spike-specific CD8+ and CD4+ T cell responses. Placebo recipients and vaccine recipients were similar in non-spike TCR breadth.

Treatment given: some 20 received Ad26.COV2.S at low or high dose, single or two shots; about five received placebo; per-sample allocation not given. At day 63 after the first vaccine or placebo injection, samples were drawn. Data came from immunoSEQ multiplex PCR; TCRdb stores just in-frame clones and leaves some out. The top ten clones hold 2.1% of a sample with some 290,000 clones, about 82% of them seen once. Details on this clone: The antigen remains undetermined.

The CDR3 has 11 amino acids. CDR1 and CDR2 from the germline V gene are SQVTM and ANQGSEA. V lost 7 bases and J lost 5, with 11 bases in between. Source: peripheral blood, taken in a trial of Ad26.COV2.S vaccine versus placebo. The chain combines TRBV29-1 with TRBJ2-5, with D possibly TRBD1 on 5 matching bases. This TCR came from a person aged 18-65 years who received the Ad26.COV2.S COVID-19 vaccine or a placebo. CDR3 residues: CSGHKGETQYF. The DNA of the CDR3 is TGCAGCGGACATAAGGGGGAGACCCAGTACTTC.